This T cell receptor (beta chain) was retrieved from a study of shared clonotypes between healthy human individuals. Study results and limitations: Naive subsets tended to show greater estimated richness than memory subsets.

Note on this clone: Its antigen is undetermined.

Germline V lookup: CDR1 ENHRY, CDR2 SYGVKD. V lost 2 bases to trimming and J lost 5 bases; unmatched junction nucleotides: 18. This CDR3 contains 19 residues. Produced via immunoSEQ multiplex PCR; TCRdb's table is partial and in-frame only. The data contain roughly 410,000 clones, approximately 97% of them singletons. The receptor comes from a man under 40 in good health. The V call is TRBV10-3, the J call TRBJ2-3; 8 bases fit TRBD2. Sequenced material: memory CD8+ T cells sorted from blood. Documented subset: CD45RO+ cells pooled with CCR7-negative TemRA cells. This CDR3 reads CAISEPPERERFLGDTQYF. The CDR3 DNA reads TGTGCCATCAGTGAGCCGCCCGAGCGGGAGCGTTTTCTCGGAGATACGCAGTATTTT.